The text below deals with one TCR beta chain. The table came from immunoSEQ multiplex PCR; TCRdb's copy has only in-frame clones and leaves some out. The data show about 67,000 clones, with roughly 73% seen just once and 5% to 7.5% held by the top ten. After removal of 6 bases from V and 6 bases from J, the junction contained 11 bases not matched to a gene. Germline CDR1 reads MNHEY; CDR2 reads SVGAGI. This CDR3 spans 15 amino acids. This sample is drawn from a study of blood T cell repertoires in COVID-19. Study background: Donors in the United States, Italy and Spain gave samples during acute or convalescent COVID-19.

The sequenced material came from peripheral blood. The chain links TRBV6-5 to TRBJ2-1, with 7 nucleotides matching TRBD1. The TCR comes from a woman between 55 and 75 years old with acute or convalescent COVID-19. CDR3 DNA: TGTGCCAGCAGGTCCTATACGACAGGGTCCAATGAGCAGTTCTTC. Translated: CASRSYTTGSNEQFF.